The 31 T cell receptor beta chains in this list originate from one sample, sequenced in a study of T cell responses to AZD1222 COVID-19 vaccine. Only in-frame clones appear in the TCRdb table, and some are missing; sequencing was by immunoSEQ multiplex PCR. The sample has about 140,000 clones, over 85% seen once. The sequences come from peripheral blood, collected on day 0 of AZD1222 vaccination. The receptor source for this set is an adult in good health.

This clone was seen a few times. CDR3 sequence reads: CASNNNPDGYTF. The CDR3 DNA reads TGTGCCAGCAATAACAACCCCGATGGCTACACCTTC. The chain combines TRBV6-6 with TRBJ1-2, with D unclear. There are 12 residues in the CDR3. Trimming shortened V by 7 bases and J by 6 bases, and 12 bases separated the two germline ends. The germline V gene has CDR1 MNHNY and CDR2 SVGAGI (reference sequence).

The chain links TRBV24-1 to TRBJ2-2; D gene uncertain. Per the germline V gene, CDR1 is KGHDR and CDR2 is SFDVKD. The CDR3 contains 15 residues. V lost 4 bases, J lost 1 base, and 9 bases lay in between. CDR3 nucleotide sequence: TGTGCCACCAGTGAGGCCGCGTGGAACACCGGGGAGCTGTTTTTT. Translation: CATSEAAWNTGELFF.

V and J are TRBV28 and TRBJ2-1; D is unresolved. The CDR3 spans 10 residues. The germline V and J ends were trimmed by 3 bases and 6 bases, with 0 bases remaining between them. Germline V gene sequence: CDR1 MDHEN, CDR2 SYDVKM. CDR3 amino acids: CASSFNEQFF. The CDR3 DNA follows: TGTGCCAGCAGTTTCAATGAGCAGTTCTTC.

The rearrangement joins TRBV27 to TRBJ1-5, with 8 nucleotides matching TRBD1. Germline loops: CDR1 MNHEY, CDR2 SMNVEV (reference sequence). The CDR3 has 14 amino acids. V gave up 7 bases and J gave up 0 bases; unmatched junction bases: 2. CDR3 sequence reads: CASTGQGSNQPQHF. CDR3 DNA sequence: TGTGCCAGCACCGGACAGGGTAGCAATCAGCCCCAGCATTTT.

The chain combines TRBV5-1 with TRBJ1-4; D unclear. CDR3 length: 16 amino acids. Trimming left V 0 bases short and J 8 bases short, with 17 bases between. Looked up from germline, CDR1 is SGHRS and CDR2 is YFSETQ. CDR3 DNA sequence: TGCGCCAGCAGCTTGGTGCAGGCCGGGCGAGGGGAAAAACTGTTTTTT. Residues: CASSLVQAGRGEKLFF.

The CDR3 sequence is CASSLSASGRVGELFF. DNA for the CDR3: TGTGCCAGCAGCTTATCTGCTAGCGGGAGGGTCGGGGAGCTGTTTTTT. The chain is built from TRBV7-2 and TRBJ2-2; 12 bases match TRBD2. The CDR3 sequence is 16 residues long. Germline CDR1 SGHTA, CDR2 FQGNSA. J gave up 7 bases and V 2 bases, and 5 bases lay outside the gene matches.

The chain recombines TRBV19 with TRBJ1-6, with D uncertain. The CDR3 is 14 residues long. The V end was cut by 3 bases, the J end by 8 bases, with 11 bases between. Germline assignment: CDR1 LNHDA and CDR2 SQIVND (reference sequence). The CDR3 bases are TGTGCCAGTAGTATTGAGTTCGGTTATTCACCCCTCCACTTT. It is translated as CASSIEFGYSPLHF.

The CDR3 DNA sequence: TGTGCCAGCAGCTTCGGGACGACCGAGCAGTACTTC. Its protein product is CASSFGTTEQYF. The V gene is TRBV7-6, the J gene TRBJ2-7; D is perhaps TRBD1 or TRBD2 (5 bases each). The CDR3 spans 12 residues. Germline assignment: CDR1 SGHVS and CDR2 FNYEAQ. V was trimmed by 3 bases and J by 6 bases, leaving 9 bases between them.

The genes are TRBV28 and TRBJ2-2; 9 nucleotides align to TRBD1. V shed 3 bases and J 7 bases; nucleotides not matched to a gene: 21. The CDR3 covers 20 residues. CDR1 MDHEN and CDR2 SYDVKM come from the germline V gene. The CDR3 region is CASSFSGQGWSGDLFGELFF. The CDR3 bases are TGTGCCAGCAGTTTTTCAGGACAGGGGTGGAGCGGGGATCTGTTCGGGGAGCTGTTTTTT.

The chain couples TRBV2 to TRBJ1-5; 8 nucleotides line up with TRBD1. Germline trimming cut 6 bases from V and 6 bases from J; bases unmatched to any gene: 7. In germline, CDR1 is SNHLY, CDR2 FYNNEI. The CDR3 has 14 amino acids. The CDR3 loop is CASRRTGQRQPQHF. In DNA, the CDR3 is TGTGCCAGCAGACGGACAGGGCAACGTCAGCCCCAGCATTTT.

V and J are TRBV6-4 and TRBJ2-3; 8 nucleotides match TRBD1. J was trimmed by 1 base and V by 3 bases; bases with no gene match: 3. The germline CDR1 and CDR2 sequences are MRHNA and SNTAGT. The CDR3 is made up of 15 amino acids. The chain's CDR3 is CASSDSGGGTDTQYF. For the CDR3, the DNA is TGTGCCAGCAGTGATTCAGGGGGCGGCACAGATACGCAGTATTTT.

In this sample, this clone turned up a few times. V gene TRBV19 combines with J gene TRBJ1-5; D is unclear. Germline V gene sequence: CDR1 LNHDA, CDR2 SQIVND (reference sequence). V was cut by 10 bases and J by 1 base, with 5 bases left in between. The length of the CDR3 is 11 residues. The CDR3 sequence: CATGSNQPQHF. DNA for the CDR3: TGTGCCACAGGAAGCAATCAGCCCCAGCATTTT.

This rearrangement joins TRBV10-2 to TRBJ1-1; D is ambiguous. With 3 bases removed from V and 6 bases from J, the gap between germline ends came to 14 bases. Germline lookup yields CDR1 WSHSY and CDR2 SAAADI. This CDR3 has 14 residues. CDR3: CASSDRWSKSEAFF. In DNA, the CDR3 is TGCGCCAGCAGTGATAGGTGGAGTAAGTCTGAAGCTTTCTTT.

The chain is built from TRBV2 and TRBJ2-7, with a possible D match to TRBD1 (6 bases). The germline CDR1 and CDR2 sequences are SNHLY and FYNNEI. V dropped 7 bases and J dropped 5 bases, with 18 bases sitting between them. This CDR3 region has 14 residues. The DNA of the CDR3 is TGTGCCAGCAACATCAGGGGAGAAGTCCACGAGCAGTACTTC. Translation: CASNIRGEVHEQYF.

The chain has TRBV10-3 and TRBJ1-2, with a possible D match to TRBD1 (6 bases). This CDR3 has 15 residues. Between the trimmed V and J ends, which lost 3 bases and 7 bases, there was a span of 18 bases. CDR1 is ENHRY and CDR2 is SYGVKD in the germline V gene. CDR3 protein: CAISEQQGGLSGYTF. The CDR3 nucleotides read TGTGCCATCAGTGAACAACAGGGCGGACTTAGTGGCTACACCTTC.

V gene TRBV18 combines with J gene TRBJ1-1, with D perhaps TRBD1 (6 bases). The germline V and J ends were trimmed by 6 bases and 3 bases, with 11 bases remaining between them. The germline gives CDR1 KGHSH, CDR2 LQKENI. The CDR3 covers 13 residues. CDR3 nucleotides: TGTGCCAGCTCGTCCCGACAGGACACTGAAGCTTTCTTT. Its translation: CASSSRQDTEAFF. Filled out from reference TRBV18 and TRBJ1-1, the complete variable domain reads NAGVMQNPRHLVRRRGQEARLRCSPMKGHSHVYWYRQLPEEGLKFMVYLQKENIIDESGMPKERFSAEFPKEGPSILRIQQVVRGDSAAYFCASSSRQDTEAFFGQGTRLTVV.

This rearrangement joins TRBV29-1 to TRBJ2-2; 9 positions match TRBD1. Per germline, CDR1 SQVTM and CDR2 ANQGSEA. V lost 3 bases and J lost 7; bases outside the gene matches: 9. The CDR3 runs to 15 residues. The CDR3 sequence: CSVESGTGLGGELFF. In DNA, the CDR3 is TGCAGCGTTGAGTCCGGGACAGGGTTGGGCGGGGAGCTGTTTTTT.

CDR3 coding DNA: TGTGCCAGCAGGACAGGGGGGGACTCTGGGGCCAACGTCCTGACTTTC. It specifies CASRTGGDSGANVLTF. The chain employs TRBV5-4 and TRBJ2-6, with TRBD1 matching over 9 bases. The V gene end was trimmed by 5 bases and the J gene end by 0 bases; junction bases not matched to a gene: 3. The CDR3 covers 16 residues. Germline loops: CDR1 SGHNT, CDR2 YYREEE (reference sequence).

The chain joins TRBV7-2 to TRBJ2-5; D gene uncertain. This CDR3 is built from 12 residues. Trimming removed 2 bases from V and 5 bases from J, with 6 bases in between. Germline CDR1 is SGHTA and CDR2 is FQGNSA. The CDR3: CASSLIPETQYF. The DNA of the CDR3 is TGTGCCAGCAGCTTAATTCCGGAGACCCAGTACTTC.

J is TRBJ1-2 and V is TRBV10-1; 8 bases line up with TRBD1. This CDR3 comprises 13 residues. V lost 5 bases to trimming and J lost 7 bases; unmatched junction nucleotides: 6. Germline CDR1 WNHNN, CDR2 SYGVQD (reference sequence). DNA of the CDR3: TGCGCCAGCAGTAGGACAGGGACGATTGGCTACACCTTC. Translation gives CASSRTGTIGYTF.

The chain is built from TRBV5-5 and TRBJ2-3, with 10 bases that match TRBD1. This CDR3 comprises 15 residues. J was trimmed by 4 bases and V by 3 bases; bases with no gene match: 5. Germline V gene data show CDR1 as SGHKS and CDR2 as YYEKEE (reference sequence). Here the CDR3 DNA reads TGTGCCAGCAGCTCCTCAGGGACAGGGGCAGATACGCAGTATTTT. This gives the protein CASSSSGTGADTQYF.

The gene calls are TRBV5-1 and TRBJ1-1; D uncertain. Germline-derived CDR1 and CDR2 are SGHRS and YFSETQ. The germline V and J ends were trimmed by 2 bases and 1 base, with 9 bases remaining between them. The CDR3 is 14 amino acids. CDR3 sequence (DNA): TGCGCCAGCAGCTTAGAGGGTTCGAACACTGAAGCTTTCTTT. It encodes CASSLEGSNTEAFF.

The V call is TRBV5-1, the J call TRBJ2-2; 10 bases match TRBD2. The CDR3 has 17 residues. V shed 4 bases, J shed 0 bases, and the junction held 6 bases outside the gene matches. The germline gives CDR1 SGHRS, CDR2 YFSETQ. This CDR3 is CASSKGLAETNTGELFF. The CDR3 DNA sequence: TGCGCCAGCAGCAAAGGACTAGCGGAAACGAACACCGGGGAGCTGTTTTTT.

V and J are TRBV6-5 and TRBJ1-4; perhaps TRBD1 as D (5 bases). Trimming removed 7 bases at V and 8 bases at J, with 11 bases between. Germline-derived CDR1 and CDR2 are MNHEY and SVGAGI. The CDR3 runs to 12 residues. The CDR3 loop is CASNGGSEKLFF. CDR3 DNA: TGTGCCAGCAATGGGGGGTCCGAAAAACTGTTTTTT.

The chain carries TRBV18 and TRBJ2-5; unclear D gene. Germline-derived CDR1 and CDR2 are KGHSH and LQKENI. This CDR3 region has 13 residues. Trimming pared 2 bases from V and 5 bases from J, leaving 9 bases between. The CDR3 DNA is TGTGCCAGCTCACCAGGGTACGGGGAGACCCAGTACTTC. Translation gives CASSPGYGETQYF.

The chain joins TRBV5-5 to TRBJ2-2, with unresolved D. The CDR3 has 16 amino acids. In germline, CDR1 is SGHKS, CDR2 YYEKEE (reference sequence). Trimming took 4 bases from V and 3 from J, leaving 16 bases between them. The CDR3 protein is CASSRRVNGDTGELFF. The CDR3 region has the DNA TGTGCCAGCAGCCGAAGGGTTAATGGGGACACCGGGGAGCTGTTTTTT.

J is TRBJ2-1 and V is TRBV13; 13 bases line up with TRBD2. V was clipped by 7 bases and J by 9 bases; unmatched bases: 12. CDR1 and CDR2 (germline): PRHDT, FYEKMQ (reference sequence). This CDR3 has 16 amino acids. The CDR3 DNA reads as TGTGCCAGCACCTCGCTAGGACTAGCGGGGGAAGGTGAGCAGTTCTTC. Translated: CASTSLGLAGEGEQFF.

V gene TRBV15 combines with J gene TRBJ1-6; no firm D call. Germline CDR1 LNHNV, CDR2 YYDKDF (reference sequence). The CDR3 contains 15 residues. The V end lost 0 bases, the J end lost 6 bases, and 9 bases lay between the germline ends. The DNA of the CDR3 is TGTGCCACCAGCAGAGATGTGGCCGTTAATTCACCCCTCCACTTT. Translation: CATSRDVAVNSPLHF.

The CDR3 nucleotides read TGTGCCAGCAGCCCGGACACGAACTATGGCTACACCTTC. It translates to CASSPDTNYGYTF. The gene calls are TRBV5-4 and TRBJ1-2; TRBD1 might be the D (5 bases). The germline CDR1 and CDR2 sequences are SGHNT and YYREEE (reference sequence). The CDR3 has 13 residues. Trimming left V 4 bases short and J 2 bases short, with 9 bases between.

V is TRBV19 and J is TRBJ1-4, with D uncertain. The CDR3 is made up of 12 amino acids. Trimming left V 7 bases short and J 1 base short, with 4 bases between. Germline CDR1 is LNHDA and CDR2 is SQIVND (reference sequence). Here the CDR3 reads CASTRTNEKLFF. The CDR3 coding sequence is TGTGCCAGTACCAGAACTAATGAAAAACTGTTTTTT.

V and J are TRBV15 and TRBJ1-2, with D possibly matching TRBD1 (5 bases). This CDR3 region has 15 residues. The germline CDR1 and CDR2 sequences are LNHNV and YYDKDF (reference sequence). V lost 1 base, J lost 7 bases, and 16 bases lay in between. The DNA for the CDR3 is TGTGCCACCAGCAGAGCTAGGGACCGGTCGGGTGGCTACACCTTC. Residues: CATSRARDRSGGYTF.